Listed below are T cell receptor beta chains from one sample, sequenced in a study of T cell repertoires in cytomegalovirus infection. Each CDR3 protein is one row after TCRdb ran MiXCR on the reads. The table has fewer than 550,000 distinct CDR3 sequences, roughly 30% seen once. Sequencing used PBMCs. The origin of the receptors is a human donor in good health (CMV status not recorded). Some clones in this sample may be carry-over from other donors' samples. Both conserved end residues are part of each CDR3. The D gene is left open where the match is weak. A clone size is listed for some rows: how often the clone was seen (once, few, many), or a class if it is expanded.

TRBJ2-3 | . | TRBV24-1 | . | CATGAQITDTQYF | TGTGCCACCGGGGCGCAAATCACAGATACGCAGTATTTT
TRBJ2-5 | . | TRBV5-4 | . | CASSSGLRGAQETQYF | TGTGCCAGCAGCTCGGGACTAAGGGGGGCCCAAGAGACCCAGTACTTC
TRBJ2-1 | . | TRBV2 | TRBD1 | CARSEQGPPNEQFF | TGTGCCCGCAGTGAACAGGGGCCCCCCAATGAGCAGTTCTTC
TRBJ2-5 | . | TRBV7-9 | . | CASSSASVETQYF | TGTGCCAGCAGCTCCGCAAGCGTTGAGACCCAGTACTTC
TRBJ2-7 | few | TRBV7-9 | TRBD1 | CASSLVRGQGIYEQYF | TGTGCCAGCAGCTTAGTAAGGGGACAGGGAATCTACGAGCAGTACTTC
TRBJ1-5 | . | TRBV20-1 | . | CSARGVQTLNQPQHF | TGCAGTGCTAGAGGTGTGCAGACTTTAAATCAGCCCCAGCATTTT
TRBJ2-1 | many | TRBV28 | . | CASSRSGAPYNEQFF | TGTGCCAGCAGCAGATCAGGGGCCCCCTACAATGAGCAGTTCTTC
TRBJ2-3 | . | TRBV11-2 | TRBD2 | CANSEAGGRTDTQYF | TGTGCCAACAGCGAAGCGGGGGGGCGGACAGATACGCAGTATTTT
TRBJ2-1 | few | TRBV5-1 | TRBD1 | CASSSDRADGEQFF | TGCGCCAGCAGCTCCGACAGGGCCGACGGTGAGCAGTTCTTC
TRBJ2-1 | . | TRBV11-2 | TRBD1 | CASSPRQGTLNEQFF | TGTGCCAGCAGCCCAAGACAGGGGACCCTCAATGAGCAGTTCTTC
TRBJ2-3 | few | TRBV7-6 | TRBD1 | CASSPVTGSIDTQYF | TGTGCCAGCAGCCCGGTGACAGGGAGTATAGATACGCAGTATTTT
TRBJ2-7 | many | TRBV7-8 | . | CASSTRGREQYF | TGTGCCAGCAGCACCAGGGGTCGCGAGCAGTACTTC
TRBJ2-5 | many | TRBV12-3/TRBV12-4 | . | CASTVGASSETQYF | TGTGCCAGCACCGTTGGGGCTAGCTCGGAGACCCAGTACTTC
TRBJ1-1 | few | TRBV10-3 | . | CAISLNGGNTEAFF | TGTGCCATCTCCCTTAATGGCGGGAACACTGAAGCTTTCTTT
TRBJ1-1 | few | TRBV6-6 | . | CASSYSRTEAFF | TGTGCCAGCAGTTACTCACGGACTGAAGCTTTCTTT
TRBJ1-2 | many | TRBV7-2 | . | CASSLGVAGAGARYGYTF | TGTGCCAGCAGCTTAGGAGTAGCCGGGGCCGGGGCGAGGTATGGCTACACCTTC
TRBJ2-7 | . | TRBV7-9 | . | CASSHSSYEQYF | TGTGCCAGCAGCCATAGTAGCTACGAGCAGTACTTC
TRBJ1-1 | . | TRBV20-1 | . | CSARGAGVTEAFF | TGCAGTGCTAGAGGGGCAGGGGTGACTGAAGCTTTCTTT